This T cell receptor beta chain was identified in a study of T cells in tumors after PD-1 blockade. Study details: No patient had prior checkpoint blockade, systemic immunosuppression, or radiotherapy within 4 weeks.

Template: tumor biopsy or peripheral blood genomic DNA, about 550-6,500 ng per sample. With 0 bases clipped from V and 0 bases from J, the junction kept 2 bases outside the gene matches. This CDR3 has 17 residues. Germline CDR1 is SGHRS and CDR2 is YFSETQ. Sequenced by immunoSEQ multiplex PCR; TCRdb stores in-frame clones only, minus some. The table shows around 50,000 clones, with nearly 80% occurring only once. The V and J genes are TRBV5-1 and TRBJ1-6, with 8 bases aligning to TRBD1. The specimen comprised PBMCs, sampled before anti-PD-1 treatment. The source is a human donor with basal cell carcinoma. CDR3 region: CASSLGQGNSYNSPLHF. In DNA form, the CDR3 reads TGCGCCAGCAGCTTGGGACAGGGGAACTCCTATAATTCACCCCTCCACTTT.